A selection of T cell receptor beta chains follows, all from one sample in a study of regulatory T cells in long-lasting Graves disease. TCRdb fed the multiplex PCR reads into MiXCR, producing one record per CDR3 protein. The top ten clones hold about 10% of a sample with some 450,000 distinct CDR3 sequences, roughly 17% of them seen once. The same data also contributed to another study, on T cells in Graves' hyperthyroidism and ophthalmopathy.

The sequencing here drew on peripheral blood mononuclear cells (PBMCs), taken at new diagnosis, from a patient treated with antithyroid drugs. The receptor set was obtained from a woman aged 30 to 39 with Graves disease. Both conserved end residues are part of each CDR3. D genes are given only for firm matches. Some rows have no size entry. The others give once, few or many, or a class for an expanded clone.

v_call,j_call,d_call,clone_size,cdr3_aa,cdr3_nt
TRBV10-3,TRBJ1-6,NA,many,CAISERSGDNSPLHF,TGTGCCATCAGTGAAAGGTCAGGGGATAATTCACCCCTCCACTTT
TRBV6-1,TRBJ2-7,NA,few,CATASGLLYEQYF,TGTGCCACCGCTTCGGGACTTCTCTACGAGCAGTACTTC
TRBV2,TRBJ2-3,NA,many,CASSEGASSTDTQYF,TGTGCCAGCAGTGAAGGGGCCTCTAGCACAGATACGCAGTATTTT
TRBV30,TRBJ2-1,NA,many,CAWSLAARNEQFF,TGTGCCTGGAGTTTAGCGGCTAGGAATGAGCAGTTCTTC
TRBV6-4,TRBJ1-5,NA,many,CASSLLGGRPNQPQHF,TGTGCCAGCAGTCTACTGGGCGGACGGCCCAATCAGCCCCAGCATTTT
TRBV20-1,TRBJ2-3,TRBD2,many,CSASSLAGVTDTQYF,TGCAGTGCTAGTTCACTAGCGGGAGTAACAGATACGCAGTATTTT
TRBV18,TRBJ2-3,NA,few,CASSPKRDSNTDTQYF,TGTGCCAGCTCACCCAAACGGGACTCTAACACAGATACGCAGTATTTT
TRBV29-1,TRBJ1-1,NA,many,CSAGRSGYRVNTEAFF,TGCAGCGCTGGACGGTCGGGGTACAGAGTGAACACTGAAGCTTTCTTT
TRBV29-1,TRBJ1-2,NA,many,CSDGDGYTF,TGCAGCGATGGGGATGGCTACACCTTC
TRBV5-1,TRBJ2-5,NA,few,CASSSRERQVGRQYF,TGCGCCAGCAGCTCCCGCGAACGACAAGTAGGACGCCAGTACTTC
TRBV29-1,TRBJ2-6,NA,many,CSARDTANVLTF,TGCAGCGCCCGGGACACGGCCAACGTCCTGACTTTC
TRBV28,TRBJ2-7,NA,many,CASSFRLGDEQYF,TGTGCCAGCAGTTTCCGGCTCGGGGACGAGCAGTACTTC
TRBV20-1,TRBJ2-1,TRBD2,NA,CSAQTSAASSYNEQFF,TGCAGTGCCCAGACTAGCGCCGCCAGCTCCTACAATGAGCAGTTCTTC
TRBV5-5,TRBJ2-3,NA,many,CASSPGPDERADTQYF,TGTGCCAGCAGCCCGGGGCCAGACGAGAGGGCAGATACGCAGTATTTT
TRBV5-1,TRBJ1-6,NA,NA,CASSLGAPRDSPLHF,TGCGCCAGCAGCTTGGGTGCCCCGAGGGATTCACCCCTCCACTTT
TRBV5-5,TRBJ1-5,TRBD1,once,CASSYRDRVSRNGNQPQHF,TGTGCCAGCAGCTACCGGGACAGGGTGTCCCGAAACGGCAATCAGCCCCAGCATTTT
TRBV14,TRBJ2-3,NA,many,CASSGTGRYLRTDTQYF,TGTGCCAGCAGCGGCACGGGCCGATACCTCCGCACAGATACGCAGTATTTT
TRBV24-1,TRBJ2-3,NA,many,CATSDFPGVDSTDTQYF,TGTGCCACCAGTGATTTCCCAGGGGTTGACAGCACAGATACGCAGTATTTT
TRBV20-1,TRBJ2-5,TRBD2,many,CSARDAAGGPYKTQYF,TGCAGTGCTAGAGATGCAGCGGGAGGGCCATATAAGACCCAGTACTTC
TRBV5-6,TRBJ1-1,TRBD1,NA,CASSCLGTGDTEAFF,TGTGCCAGCAGTTGTCTCGGGACAGGGGACACTGAAGCTTTCTTT
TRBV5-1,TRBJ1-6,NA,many,CASSLDSWDSPLHF,TGCGCCAGCAGCTTGGACTCTTGGGATTCACCCCTCCACTTT
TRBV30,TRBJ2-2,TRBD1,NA,CAWSSGTGIIGELFF,TGTGCCTGGAGCTCCGGGACAGGGATCATCGGGGAGCTGTTTTTT
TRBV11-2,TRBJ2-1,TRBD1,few,CASSQGTDTYNEQFF,TGTGCCAGCAGTCAAGGGACAGACACTTACAATGAGCAGTTCTTC
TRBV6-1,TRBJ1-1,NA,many,CASRTGLNTEAFF,TGTGCCAGCAGAACAGGGCTTAACACTGAAGCTTTCTTT
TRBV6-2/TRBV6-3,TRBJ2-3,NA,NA,CASSYSGDSESSTDTQYF,TGTGCCAGCAGTTACTCGGGGGATAGCGAGAGCAGCACAGATACGCAGTATTTT
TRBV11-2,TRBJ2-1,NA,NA,CASSLDFELWGETNNEQFF,TGTGCCAGCAGCTTAGATTTCGAGTTGTGGGGGGAAACGAACAATGAGCAGTTCTTC
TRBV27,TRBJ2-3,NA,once,CASSSGVYTQYF,TGTGCCAGCTCCTCGGGGGTCTATACGCAGTATTTT
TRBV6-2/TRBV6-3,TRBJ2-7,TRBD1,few,CASTDRANYEQYF,TGTGCCAGCACGGACAGGGCTAACTACGAGCAGTACTTC
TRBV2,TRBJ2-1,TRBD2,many,CASRGFLADYNEQFF,TGTGCCAGCAGGGGATTTCTAGCGGATTACAATGAGCAGTTCTTC
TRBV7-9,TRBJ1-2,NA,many,CAILLTGFDGYTF,TGTGCCATTCTACTTACAGGGTTCGACGGCTACACCTTC
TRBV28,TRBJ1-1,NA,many,CASSGRPRSTEAFF,TGTGCCAGCAGCGGCCGACCCAGGAGCACTGAAGCTTTCTTT
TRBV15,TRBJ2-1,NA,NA,CATSSDINPYNEQFF,TGTGCCACCAGCAGCGACATAAACCCCTACAATGAGCAGTTCTTC
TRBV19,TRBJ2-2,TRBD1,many,CASSAGQVNTGELFF,TGTGCCAGTAGTGCGGGACAGGTGAACACCGGGGAGCTGTTTTTT
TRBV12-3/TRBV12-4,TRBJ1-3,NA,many,CASKPTATGNTIYF,TGTGCCAGCAAACCGACAGCCACTGGAAACACCATATATTTT
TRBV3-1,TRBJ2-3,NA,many,CASSAQETRGDTQYF,TGTGCCAGCAGTGCTCAGGAAACCCGAGGAGATACGCAGTATTTT
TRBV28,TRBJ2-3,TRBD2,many,CASSLLAEDEDTQYF,TGTGCCAGCAGTTTACTAGCGGAGGATGAGGATACGCAGTATTTT
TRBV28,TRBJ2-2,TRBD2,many,CASSLPGGWMELFF,TGTGCCAGCAGTTTGCCGGGAGGGTGGATGGAGCTGTTTTTT
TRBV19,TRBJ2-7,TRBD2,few,CASSIVPSGSNEQYF,TGTGCCAGTAGTATCGTGCCTAGCGGGAGTAACGAGCAGTACTTC
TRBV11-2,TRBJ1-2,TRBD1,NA,CASSPKDRIGYTF,TGTGCCAGCAGCCCCAAGGACAGGATTGGCTACACCTTC
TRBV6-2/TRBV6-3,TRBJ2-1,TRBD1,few,CASSPTGATYNEQFF,TGTGCCAGCAGTCCAACAGGGGCTACCTACAATGAGCAGTTCTTC
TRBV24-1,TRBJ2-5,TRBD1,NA,CATSWDRVQETQYF,TGTGCCACCAGTTGGGACAGGGTCCAAGAGACCCAGTACTTC
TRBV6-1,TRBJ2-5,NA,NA,CASSLTGIETQYF,TGTGCCAGCAGCCTTACAGGGATCGAGACCCAGTACTTC
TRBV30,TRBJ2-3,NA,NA,CAWRPVGGRLYF,TGTGCCTGGAGACCTGTGGGCGGACGGTTGTATTTT
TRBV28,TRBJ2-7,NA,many,CASTQESDPGRIYEQYF,TGTGCCAGCACTCAGGAGTCTGACCCAGGGAGGATCTACGAGCAGTACTTC
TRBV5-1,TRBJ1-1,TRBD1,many,CASSWGQGGAEAFF,TGCGCCAGCAGCTGGGGACAGGGGGGAGCTGAAGCTTTCTTT
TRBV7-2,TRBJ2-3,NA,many,CASSLDTDTQYF,TGTGCCAGCAGCTTAGACACAGATACGCAGTATTTT
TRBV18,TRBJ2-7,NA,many,CASSIESTSYEQYF,TGTGCCAGCTCAATTGAGAGTACCTCCTACGAGCAGTACTTC
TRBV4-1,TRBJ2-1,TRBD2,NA,CASSPTRGLAGDTYNEQLF,TGCGCCAGCAGCCCTACAAGGGGGCTAGCGGGAGACACCTACAATGAGCAGCTCTTC